This T cell receptor (beta chain) came from a study of blood T cell repertoires in COVID-19. Across the study: Samples representing acute and convalescent COVID-19 were sourced from the United States, Italy and Spain.

V lost 2 bases and J lost 4, with 12 bases in between. CDR1 and CDR2 from the germline V gene are PRHDT and FYEKMQ (reference sequence). The CDR3 loop spans 15 amino acids. All enrollees were about 18 to 89 years old and from about 25 US areas. Cohorts were assigned according to the clinical history that participants reported. The data were produced by immunoSEQ multiplex PCR, yet TCRdb's version contains in-frame clones alone and is incomplete. This table holds around 250,000 clones, about 90% found once. The sequenced sample was PBMCs or T cells enriched from blood (not recorded which). The chain combines TRBV13 with TRBJ2-1, with D perhaps TRBD2 (6 bases). The TCR comes from a human donor in a cohort exposed to, infected with or recovered from COVID-19 (not recorded which). The donor label of this sample is uncertain. The CDR3 here is CASSLMGGRYNEQFF. The CDR3 DNA follows: TGTGCCAGCAGCTTAATGGGGGGACGATACAATGAGCAGTTCTTC.